The TCR beta chain described here comes from a study of CD8 T cells in ankylosing spondylitis. Scientists made TCR beta libraries using quantitative 5'-RACE with molecular barcodes. Using its own MiXCR run on the 5' RACE reads, TCRdb lists one record per CDR3 protein. There are 210,000 or so distinct CDR3 sequences in the sample; approximately 8% occur only once, and around 4.4% lies in the top ten. This clonotype was observed a few times. Its specificity is unknown. Study-wide results and limits: Some motif variants had been reported before (in reactive arthritis synovial fluid and blood).

Trimming left V 7 bases short and J 0 bases short, with 15 bases between. The CDR3 extends over 15 amino acids. Germline V CDR1 and CDR2: LNHDA, SQIVND (reference sequence). The TCR comes from a female donor with ankylosing spondylitis or in good health (not recorded which). The chain combines TRBV19 with TRBJ1-1; D uncertain. Sequenced: blood, either unsorted or a sorted T cell fraction (not recorded which). This CDR3 is CASTTEVSLNTEAFF. The CDR3 bases are TGTGCCAGTACCACCGAGGTCAGTTTGAACACTGAAGCTTTCTTT.